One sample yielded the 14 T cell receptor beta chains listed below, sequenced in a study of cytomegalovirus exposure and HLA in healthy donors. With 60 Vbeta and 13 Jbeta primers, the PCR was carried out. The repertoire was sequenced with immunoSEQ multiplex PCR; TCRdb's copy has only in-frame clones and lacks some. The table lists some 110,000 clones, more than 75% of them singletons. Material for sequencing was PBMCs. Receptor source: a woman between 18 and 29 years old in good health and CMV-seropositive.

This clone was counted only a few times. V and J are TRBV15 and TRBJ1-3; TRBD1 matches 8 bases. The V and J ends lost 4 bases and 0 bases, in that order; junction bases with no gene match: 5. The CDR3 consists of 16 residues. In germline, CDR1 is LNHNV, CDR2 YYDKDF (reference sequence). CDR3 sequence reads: CATSIGTGSSGNTIYF. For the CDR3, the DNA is TGTGCCACCAGCATAGGGACAGGCAGCTCTGGAAACACCATATATTTT. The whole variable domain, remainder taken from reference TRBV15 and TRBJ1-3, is DAMVIQNPRYQVTQFGKPVTLSCSQTLNHNVMYWYQQKSSQAPKLLFHYYDKDFNNEADTPDNFQSRRPNTSFCFLDIRSPGLGDTAMYLCATSIGTGSSGNTIYFGEGSWLTVV.

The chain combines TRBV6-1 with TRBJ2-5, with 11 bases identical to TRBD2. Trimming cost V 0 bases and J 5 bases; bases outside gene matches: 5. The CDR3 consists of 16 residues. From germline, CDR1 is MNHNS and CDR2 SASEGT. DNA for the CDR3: TGTGCCAGCAGTGAAGCGCAACTAGCGGGAGTTGAGACCCAGTACTTC. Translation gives CASSEAQLAGVETQYF.

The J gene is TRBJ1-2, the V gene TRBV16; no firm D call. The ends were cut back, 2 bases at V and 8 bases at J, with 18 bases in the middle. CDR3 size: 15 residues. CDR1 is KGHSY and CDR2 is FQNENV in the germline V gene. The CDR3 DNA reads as TGTGCCAGCAGCCAAGCGAGCCCCGGGGTAGGAGGCTACACCTTC. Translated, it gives CASSQASPGVGGYTF.

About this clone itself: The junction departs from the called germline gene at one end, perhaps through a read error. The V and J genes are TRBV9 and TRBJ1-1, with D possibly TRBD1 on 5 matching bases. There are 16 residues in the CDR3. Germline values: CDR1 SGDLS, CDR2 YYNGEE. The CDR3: CASSVGGDRLNPEAFF. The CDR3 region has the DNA TGTGCCAGCAGCGTAGGGGGGGACCGTTTGAACCCTGAAGCTTTCTTT.

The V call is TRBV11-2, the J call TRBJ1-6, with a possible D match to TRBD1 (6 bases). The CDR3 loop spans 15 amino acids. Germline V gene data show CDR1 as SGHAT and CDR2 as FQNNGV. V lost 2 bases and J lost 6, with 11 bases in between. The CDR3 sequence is CASSLTGSPNSPLHF. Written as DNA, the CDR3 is TGTGCCAGCAGCTTAACAGGGTCGCCTAATTCACCCCTCCACTTT.

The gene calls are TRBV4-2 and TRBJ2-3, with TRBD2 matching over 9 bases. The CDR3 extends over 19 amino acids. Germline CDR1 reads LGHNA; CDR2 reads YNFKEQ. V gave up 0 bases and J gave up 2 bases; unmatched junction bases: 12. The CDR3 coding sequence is TGTGCCAGCAGCCAAGAAATGGCTAGCGGGAACATTTACACAGATACGCAGTATTTT. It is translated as CASSQEMASGNIYTDTQYF.

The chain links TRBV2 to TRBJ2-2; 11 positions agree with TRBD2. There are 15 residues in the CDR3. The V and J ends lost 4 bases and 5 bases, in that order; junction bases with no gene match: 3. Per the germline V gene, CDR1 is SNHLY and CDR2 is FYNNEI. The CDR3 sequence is CASSGLAGYTGELFF. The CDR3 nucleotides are TGTGCCAGCAGTGGACTAGCGGGATATACCGGGGAGCTGTTTTTT.

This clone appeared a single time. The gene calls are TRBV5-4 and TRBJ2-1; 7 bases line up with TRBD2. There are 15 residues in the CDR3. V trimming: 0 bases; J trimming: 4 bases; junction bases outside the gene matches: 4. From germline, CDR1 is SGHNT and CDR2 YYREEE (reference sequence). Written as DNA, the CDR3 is TGTGCCAGCAGCTTGGGGTCTAGCGGTTACAATGAGCAGTTCTTC. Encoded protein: CASSLGSSGYNEQFF. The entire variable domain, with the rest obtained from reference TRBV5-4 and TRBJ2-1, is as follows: ETGVTQSPTHLIKTRGQQVTLRCSSQSGHNTVSWYQQALGQGPQFIFQYYREEENGRGNFPPRFSGLQFPNYSSELNVNALELDDSALYLCASSLGSSGYNEQFFGPGTRLTVL.

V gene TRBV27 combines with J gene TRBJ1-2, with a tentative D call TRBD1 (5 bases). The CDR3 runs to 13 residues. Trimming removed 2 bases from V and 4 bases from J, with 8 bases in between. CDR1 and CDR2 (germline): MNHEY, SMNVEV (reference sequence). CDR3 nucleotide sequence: TGTGCCAGCAGTTTAGGGGCAGCCTATGGCTACACCTTC. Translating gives CASSLGAAYGYTF.

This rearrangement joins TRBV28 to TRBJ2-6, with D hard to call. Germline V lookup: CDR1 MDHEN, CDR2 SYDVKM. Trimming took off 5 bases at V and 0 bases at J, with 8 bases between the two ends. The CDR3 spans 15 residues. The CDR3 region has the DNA TGTGCCAGCAGTCCCCACAGCTCTGGGGCCAACGTCCTGACTTTC. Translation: CASSPHSSGANVLTF. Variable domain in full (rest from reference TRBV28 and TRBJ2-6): DVKVTQSSRYLVKRTGEKVFLECVQDMDHENMFWYRQDPGLGLRLIYFSYDVKMKEKGDIPEGYSVSREKKERFSLILESASTNQTSMYLCASSPHSSGANVLTFGAGSRLTVL.

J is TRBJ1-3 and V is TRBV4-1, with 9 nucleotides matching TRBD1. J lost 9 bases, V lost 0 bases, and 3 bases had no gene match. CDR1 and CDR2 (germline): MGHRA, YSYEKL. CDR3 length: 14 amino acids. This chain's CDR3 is CASSQEQGAITIYF. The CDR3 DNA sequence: TGCGCCAGCAGCCAAGAACAGGGGGCTATCACCATATATTTT.

The DNA of the CDR3 is TGTGCCAGCAGTTTAGTATCTGAAGCTTTCTTT. Translation gives CASSLVSEAFF. This chain links TRBV28 with TRBJ1-1; no reliable D call. This CDR3 has 11 amino acids. Germline loops: CDR1 MDHEN, CDR2 SYDVKM. V gave up 2 bases and J gave up 6 bases, with 4 bases separating them.

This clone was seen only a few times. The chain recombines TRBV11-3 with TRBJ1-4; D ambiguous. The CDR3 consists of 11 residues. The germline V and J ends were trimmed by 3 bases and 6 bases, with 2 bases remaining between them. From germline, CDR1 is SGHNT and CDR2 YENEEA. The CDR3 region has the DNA TGTGCCAGCAGCTTCGATGAAAAACTGTTTTTT. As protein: CASSFDEKLFF.

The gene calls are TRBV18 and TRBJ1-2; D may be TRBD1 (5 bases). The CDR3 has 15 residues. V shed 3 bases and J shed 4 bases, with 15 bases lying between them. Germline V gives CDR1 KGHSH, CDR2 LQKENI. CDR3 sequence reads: CASSPLKQGPYGYTF. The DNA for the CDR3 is TGTGCCAGCTCACCGCTTAAGCAGGGCCCCTATGGCTACACCTTC.